This T cell receptor beta chain appears in the sequencing data of a study of T cells in Graves' hyperthyroidism and ophthalmopathy. It was RNA transcripts that yielded the amplified TCR beta CDR3 regions. The HTBI primer set drove a first-round RT-PCR of the TCR CDR3. TCRdb fed the multiplex PCR reads into MiXCR, producing one record per CDR3 protein. The top ten clones hold 3% to 4% of a sample with roughly 650,000 distinct CDR3 sequences, about 16% of them seen once. Trimming shortened V by 0 bases and J by 4 bases, and 12 bases separated the two germline ends. The CDR3 is 15 amino acids. Per germline, CDR1 GTSNPN and CDR2 SVGIG (reference sequence).

This TCR was sampled from a woman in her forties with Graves' ophthalmopathy. Material: blood. The chain links TRBV30 to TRBJ2-2, with D unresolved. CDR3 region: CAWSVLGGSTGELFF. Written as DNA, the CDR3 is TGTGCCTGGAGTGTTTTGGGTGGTAGCACCGGGGAGCTGTTTTTT.